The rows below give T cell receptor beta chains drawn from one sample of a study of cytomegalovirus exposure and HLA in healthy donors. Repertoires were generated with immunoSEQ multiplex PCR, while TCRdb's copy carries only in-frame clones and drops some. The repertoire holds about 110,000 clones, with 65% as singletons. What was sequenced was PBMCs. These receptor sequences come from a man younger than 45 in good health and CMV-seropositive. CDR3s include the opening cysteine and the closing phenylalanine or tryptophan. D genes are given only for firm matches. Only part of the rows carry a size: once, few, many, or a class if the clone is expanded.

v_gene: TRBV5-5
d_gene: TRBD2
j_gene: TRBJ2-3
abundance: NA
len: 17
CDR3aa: CASSPSGTSGLRDTQYF
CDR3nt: TGTGCCAGCAGCCCGTCCGGGACTAGCGGCCTTCGGGATACGCAGTATTTT

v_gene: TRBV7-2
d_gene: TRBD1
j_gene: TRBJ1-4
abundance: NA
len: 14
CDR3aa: CASSDRVLNEKLFF
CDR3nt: TGTGCCAGCAGCGACAGGGTTTTGAATGAAAAACTGTTTTTT

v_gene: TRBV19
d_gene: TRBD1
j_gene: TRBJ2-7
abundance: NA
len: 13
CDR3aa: CASSRDRNYEQYF
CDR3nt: TGTGCCAGTAGTAGGGACAGGAATTACGAGCAGTACTTC

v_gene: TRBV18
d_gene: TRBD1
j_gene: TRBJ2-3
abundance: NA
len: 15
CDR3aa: CASSTRQGASDTQYF
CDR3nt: TGTGCCAGCTCAACGCGACAGGGGGCGTCAGATACGCAGTATTTT

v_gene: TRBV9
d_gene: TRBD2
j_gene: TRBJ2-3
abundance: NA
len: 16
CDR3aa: CASSTWTSGGADTQYF
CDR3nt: TGTGCCAGCAGCACGTGGACTAGCGGGGGGGCTGATACGCAGTATTTT

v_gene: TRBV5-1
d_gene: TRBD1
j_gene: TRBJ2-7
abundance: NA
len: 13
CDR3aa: CASNLTGSYEQYF
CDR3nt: TGCGCCAGTAACCTGACAGGGTCCTACGAGCAGTACTTC

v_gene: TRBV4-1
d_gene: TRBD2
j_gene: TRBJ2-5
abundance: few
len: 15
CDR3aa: CASSQRGGGQETQYF
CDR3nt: TGCGCCAGCAGCCAACGGGGCGGGGGCCAAGAGACCCAGTACTTC

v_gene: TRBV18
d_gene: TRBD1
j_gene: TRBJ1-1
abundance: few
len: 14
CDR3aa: CASSPKNDGQGTFF
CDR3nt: TGTGCCAGCTCACCAAAAAACGACGGACAGGGGACTTTCTTT

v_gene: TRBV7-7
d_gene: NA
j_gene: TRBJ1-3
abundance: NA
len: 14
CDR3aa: CASSLSFSGNTIYF
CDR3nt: TGTGCTAGCAGCTTAAGCTTCTCTGGAAACACCATATATTTT

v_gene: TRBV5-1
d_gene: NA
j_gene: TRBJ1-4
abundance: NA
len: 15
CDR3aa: CASRPGVGDNEKLFF
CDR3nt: TGCGCCAGCCGCCCAGGGGTCGGGGATAATGAAAAACTGTTTTTT

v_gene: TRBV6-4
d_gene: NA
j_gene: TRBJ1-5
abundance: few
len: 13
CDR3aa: CASSRESNQPQHF
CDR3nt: TGTGCCAGCAGCCGGGAATCCAATCAGCCCCAGCATTTT

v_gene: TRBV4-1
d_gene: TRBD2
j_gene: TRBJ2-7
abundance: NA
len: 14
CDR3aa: CASSAGGFSYEQYF
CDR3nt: TGCGCCAGCAGCGCGGGGGGATTCTCCTACGAGCAGTACTTC

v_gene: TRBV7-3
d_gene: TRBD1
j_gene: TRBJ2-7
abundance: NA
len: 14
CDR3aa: CASSPTGISYEQYF
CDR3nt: TGTGCCAGCAGCCCGACAGGGATTTCCTACGAGCAGTACTTC

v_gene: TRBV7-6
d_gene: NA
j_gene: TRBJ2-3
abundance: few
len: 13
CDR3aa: CASSSQSTDTQYF
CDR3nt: TGTGCCAGCAGCTCTCAGAGCACAGATACGCAGTATTTT

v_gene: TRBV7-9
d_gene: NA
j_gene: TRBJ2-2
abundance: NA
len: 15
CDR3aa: CASSSGQKNTGELFF
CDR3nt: TGTGCCAGCAGCTCTGGACAGAAGAACACCGGGGAGCTGTTTTTT

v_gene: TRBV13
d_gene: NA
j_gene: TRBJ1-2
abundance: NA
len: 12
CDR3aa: CASSAYRDGYTF
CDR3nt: TGTGCCAGCAGCGCGTACAGGGACGGCTACACCTTC

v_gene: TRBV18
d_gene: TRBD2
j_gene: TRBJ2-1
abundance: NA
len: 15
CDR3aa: CASSPSTSWDNEQFF
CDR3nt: TGTGCCAGCTCACCCTCGACTAGCTGGGATAATGAGCAGTTCTTC

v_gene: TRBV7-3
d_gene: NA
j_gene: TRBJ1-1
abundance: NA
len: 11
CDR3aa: CASSSGTEAFF
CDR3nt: TGTGCCAGCAGTAGTGGCACTGAAGCTTTCTTT

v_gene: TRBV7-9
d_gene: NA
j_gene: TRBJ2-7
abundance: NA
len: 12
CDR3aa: CASTDRGGEQYF
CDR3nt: TGTGCCAGCACGGACAGAGGTGGCGAGCAGTACTTC

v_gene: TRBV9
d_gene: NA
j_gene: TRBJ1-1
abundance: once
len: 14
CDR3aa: CASSVTGGNTEAFF
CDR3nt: TGTGCCAGCAGCGTAACAGGCGGGAACACTGAAGCTTTCTTT

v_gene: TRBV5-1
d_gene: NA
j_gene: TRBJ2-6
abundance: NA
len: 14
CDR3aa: CASSLNPGANVLTF
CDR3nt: TGCGCCAGCAGCTTGAATCCGGGGGCCAACGTCCTGACTTTC

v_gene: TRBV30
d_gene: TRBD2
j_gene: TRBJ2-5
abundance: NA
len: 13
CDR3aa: CALRGVGRETQYF
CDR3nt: TGTGCCTTGCGGGGGGTCGGTCGCGAGACCCAGTACTTC

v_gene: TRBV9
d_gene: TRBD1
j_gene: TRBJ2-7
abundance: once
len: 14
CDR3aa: CVSSVGGTGLEQYF
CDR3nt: TGTGTCAGCAGCGTAGGGGGGACAGGCCTCGAGCAGTACTTC

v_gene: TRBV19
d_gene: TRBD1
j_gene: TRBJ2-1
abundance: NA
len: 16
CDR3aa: CASSIVQGAPYNEQFF
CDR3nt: TGTGCCAGTAGTATAGTTCAGGGGGCCCCCTACAATGAGCAGTTCTTC

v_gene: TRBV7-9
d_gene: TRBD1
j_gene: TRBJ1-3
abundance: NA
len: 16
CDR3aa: CASSSGTGGSGNTIYF
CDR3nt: TGTGCCAGCAGCTCCGGGACAGGGGGTTCTGGAAACACCATATATTTT

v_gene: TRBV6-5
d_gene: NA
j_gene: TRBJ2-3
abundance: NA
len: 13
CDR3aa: CASKQGLGDTQYF
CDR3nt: TGTGCCAGCAAGCAGGGGCTGGGAGATACGCAGTATTTT

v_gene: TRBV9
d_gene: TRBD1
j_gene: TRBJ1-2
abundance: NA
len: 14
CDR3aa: CASSPGQGKDGYTF
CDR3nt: TGTGCCAGCAGCCCGGGACAGGGAAAGGATGGCTACACCTTC

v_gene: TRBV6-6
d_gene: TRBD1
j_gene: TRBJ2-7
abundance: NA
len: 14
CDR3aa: CASSSVQGRHEQYF
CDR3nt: TGTGCCAGCAGTTCGGTACAGGGGCGACACGAGCAGTACTTC

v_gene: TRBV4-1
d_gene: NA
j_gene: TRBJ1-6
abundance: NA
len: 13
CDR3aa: CASSHLGVGGVHF
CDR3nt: TGCGCCAGCAGCCATTTAGGGGTCGGAGGGGTCCACTTT

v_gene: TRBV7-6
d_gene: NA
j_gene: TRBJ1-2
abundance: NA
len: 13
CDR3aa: CASSLSSSHGYTF
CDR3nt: TGTGCCAGCAGCTTAAGTAGCTCCCATGGCTACACCTTC

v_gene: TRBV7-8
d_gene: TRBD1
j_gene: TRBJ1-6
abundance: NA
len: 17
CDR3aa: CASSSPGWGQGVPPLHF
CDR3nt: TGTGCCAGCAGCTCCCCGGGGTGGGGACAGGGAGTTCCACCCCTCCACTTT